Listed below are T cell receptor beta chains from one sample, sequenced in a study of human T cells and chemical hapten exposure. A single record per CDR3 protein comes from TCRdb applying MiXCR to the RACE reads. The sample carries approximately 100,000 distinct CDR3 sequences, 8% to 13% recorded once. Sequences were derived from whole blood, sampled in connection with sensitization to the hapten diphenylcyclopropenone (DPC). All receptors derive from a woman between 40 and 55 years old with alopecia areata. Some clones in this sample may be carry-over from other donors' samples. Both conserved end residues are part of each CDR3. The D gene is left open where the match is weak. Clone size is shown for a subset of rows, as once, few, many or a class of expanded clone.

v_gene,abundance,j_gene,d_gene,CDR3aa,CDR3nt
TRBV12-3/TRBV12-4,few,TRBJ2-7,TRBD1,CASSWDRGRQGNEQYF,TGTGCCAGCAGTTGGGACAGGGGGCGCCAAGGGAACGAGCAGTACTTC
TRBV6-1,few,TRBJ1-1,.,CASTPGPMNTEAFF,TGTGCCAGTACACCGGGACCCATGAACACTGAAGCTTTCTTT
TRBV6-5,many,TRBJ1-1,TRBD1,CASTPTGGVTEAFF,TGTGCCAGCACTCCGACAGGGGGGGTCACTGAAGCTTTCTTT
TRBV29-1,once,TRBJ1-2,TRBD1,CSVEGQGVGGYTF,TGCAGCGTTGAGGGCCAGGGGGTCGGCGGCTACACCTTC
TRBV19,.,TRBJ2-2,TRBD2,CASSSAPGLAAGELFF,TGTGCCAGTAGTTCCGCACCGGGACTAGCGGCCGGGGAGCTGTTTTTT
TRBV6-6,many,TRBJ2-5,TRBD1,CATKTGTQETQYF,TGTGCCACGAAGACAGGGACCCAAGAGACCCAGTACTTC
TRBV6-4,many,TRBJ1-6,.,CVSSDSSRGGGSPLHF,TGTGTCAGCAGTGACTCGTCGAGGGGGGGCGGCTCACCCCTCCACTTT
TRBV20-1,many,TRBJ2-2,.,CSASPAARTGELFF,TGCAGTGCTAGCCCCGCGGCCAGGACCGGGGAGCTGTTTTTT
TRBV3-1,many,TRBJ1-5,.,CASSQAPHKMTGVDGNQPQHF,TGTGCCAGCAGCCAAGCCCCCCACAAGATGACAGGCGTGGATGGCAATCAGCCCCAGCATTTT
TRBV20-1,.,TRBJ1-4,.,CSAPNRAYNEKLFF,TGCAGTGCCCCAAACAGGGCTTATAATGAAAAACTGTTTTTT
TRBV14,many,TRBJ1-1,.,CASSPPGQGTEAFF,TGTGCCAGCAGCCCGCCGGGCCAAGGAACTGAAGCTTTCTTT
TRBV9,.,TRBJ2-1,TRBD2,CASSLPGGASGMVEQFF,TGTGCCAGCAGCCTCCCCGGCGGGGCTAGCGGGATGGTTGAGCAGTTCTTC
TRBV7-8,.,TRBJ2-7,.,CASSFSLDGSYEQYF,TGTGCCAGCAGCTTCTCCCTGGACGGATCCTACGAGCAGTACTTC
TRBV2,few,TRBJ2-3,.,CASTSDRTTDTQYF,TGTGCCAGCACGAGTGACAGGACCACAGATACGCAGTATTTT
TRBV12-3/TRBV12-4,many,TRBJ2-7,.,CASSLDFSTEYF,TGTGCCAGCAGCCTAGACTTCTCGACCGAGTACTTC
TRBV3-1,.,TRBJ1-1,.,CASSQPGPGQAFF,TGTGCCAGCAGCCAGCCGGGCCCCGGGCAAGCTTTCTTT
TRBV14,few,TRBJ2-5,.,CASSQDLWMGRAGGTQYF,TGTGCCAGCAGCCAAGACCTTTGGATGGGAAGGGCCGGGGGGACCCAGTACTTC
TRBV28,many,TRBJ2-1,.,CASSFYLSGPDNEQFF,TGTGCCAGCAGTTTTTACCTCTCGGGTCCGGACAATGAGCAGTTCTTC
TRBV6-5,many,TRBJ2-5,.,CASSFQGSPQETQYF,TGTGCCAGCAGTTTTCAGGGAAGTCCCCAAGAGACCCAGTACTTC
TRBV24-1,many,TRBJ2-1,.,CATSDRDEQFF,TGTGCCACCAGTGATCGGGATGAGCAGTTCTTC
TRBV7-2,.,TRBJ2-7,.,CASSAARGSYEQYF,TGTGCCAGCAGCGCCGCCAGGGGTTCCTACGAGCAGTACTTC
TRBV4-2,.,TRBJ2-7,TRBD2,CASSQGRLAGTEQYF,TGTGCCAGCAGCCAGGGGAGGCTAGCGGGGACCGAGCAGTACTTC
TRBV9,many,TRBJ1-4,.,CASSLVGARGEKLFF,TGTGCCAGCAGCCTGGTAGGGGCGCGGGGTGAAAAACTGTTTTTT
TRBV15,many,TRBJ2-1,.,CATSRGSSDKNEQFF,TGTGCCACCAGCAGAGGTAGTAGCGACAAGAATGAGCAGTTCTTC
TRBV7-9,few,TRBJ1-1,.,CASSRYGTREGNTEAFF,TGTGCCAGCAGCCGATATGGGACACGGGAGGGGAACACTGAAGCTTTCTTT
TRBV9,.,TRBJ2-1,.,CASSRDRIEFF,TGTGCCAGCAGCAGAGACAGGATTGAGTTCTTC
TRBV5-6,many,TRBJ1-2,.,CASSFGGRGGYTF,TGTGCCAGCAGCTTCGGAGGGCGCGGGGGCTACACCTTC
TRBV2,many,TRBJ2-1,TRBD2,CASGRARVLDNEQFF,TGTGCCAGCGGGAGGGCCAGAGTCCTGGACAATGAGCAGTTCTTC
TRBV18,few,TRBJ1-2,.,CASSSGSKDYGYTF,TGTGCCAGCTCATCAGGCAGCAAAGACTATGGCTACACCTTC
TRBV12-3/TRBV12-4,many,TRBJ1-5,.,CASSPGEGLGNQPQHF,TGTGCCAGCAGTCCAGGAGAGGGTCTGGGCAATCAGCCCCAGCATTTT
TRBV29-1,few,TRBJ2-1,TRBD2,CSVRPRTRSRNEQFF,TGCAGCGTTCGCCCTAGGACTAGGTCTCGAAATGAGCAGTTCTTC
TRBV27,few,TRBJ1-1,.,CASSSRVAGTEAFF,TGTGCCAGCAGTTCCAGGGTTGCGGGCACTGAAGCTTTCTTT
TRBV28,few,TRBJ1-2,.,CASSTSGSSVSGYTF,TGTGCCAGCAGTACCTCCGGGAGCTCGGTGTCAGGCTACACCTTC
TRBV3-1,few,TRBJ1-3,TRBD1,CASSHPRGLGNTIYF,TGTGCCAGCAGCCATCCCAGGGGGCTCGGAAACACCATATATTTT
TRBV5-4,.,TRBJ1-2,TRBD1,CASSLANPGQWNYGYTF,TGTGCCAGCAGCTTGGCAAATCCGGGACAGTGGAACTATGGCTACACCTTC
TRBV27,.,TRBJ1-5,.,CASSSMTFHQPQHF,TGTGCCAGCAGTTCCATGACATTTCATCAGCCCCAGCATTTT
TRBV10-3,many,TRBJ2-7,.,CAINPGDSYEQYF,TGTGCCATAAACCCAGGGGACTCCTACGAGCAGTACTTC
TRBV4-2,many,TRBJ1-2,.,CASSQDPDGNYGYTF,TGTGCCAGCAGCCAAGATCCGGACGGTAACTATGGCTACACCTTC
TRBV27,few,TRBJ2-5,TRBD2,CASSLFGTSGRAWETQYF,TGTGCCAGCAGTTTATTCGGGACTAGCGGGAGAGCTTGGGAGACCCAGTACTTC
TRBV6-2/TRBV6-3,.,TRBJ2-3,TRBD2,CASNGGGSTDTQYF,TGTGCCAGCAACGGGGGGGGGAGCACAGATACGCAGTATTTT
TRBV21-1,many,TRBJ1-2,.,CASGPRANYGYTF,TGTGCCAGCGGGCCCAGAGCTAACTATGGCTACACCTTC
TRBV11-2,few,TRBJ1-5,.,CASSLAGTQRTNYSNQPQHF,TGTGCCAGCAGCTTAGCCGGGACGCAGAGGACCAATTATAGCAATCAGCCCCAGCATTTT
TRBV19,.,TRBJ1-2,.,CASSPGSSLDGYTF,TGTGCCAGTAGTCCCGGGAGTAGTCTGGATGGCTACACCTTC
TRBV15,.,TRBJ2-1,TRBD2,CATRTSGGVLGNEQFF,TGTGCCACCAGGACTAGCGGGGGGGTCTTGGGCAATGAGCAGTTCTTC
TRBV10-3,many,TRBJ2-3,.,CAIRNGTTDTQYF,TGTGCCATCCGTAACGGGACCACAGATACGCAGTATTTT
TRBV7-9,few,TRBJ2-1,.,CASSTGVLYNEQFF,TGTGCCAGCAGCACCGGGGTACTCTACAATGAGCAGTTCTTC
TRBV6-2/TRBV6-3,few,TRBJ1-5,.,CASSYSEHQPQHF,TGTGCCAGCAGTTACTCGGAGCATCAGCCCCAGCATTTT
TRBV6-1,.,TRBJ2-3,TRBD1,CASRTGSGLLTDTQYF,TGTGCCAGCAGGACAGGGTCGGGTCTCCTCACAGATACGCAGTATTTT
TRBV6-2/TRBV6-3,.,TRBJ1-1,.,CASIGWQQNTEAFF,TGTGCCAGCATCGGGTGGCAGCAGAACACTGAAGCTTTCTTT
TRBV6-6,.,TRBJ2-7,TRBD1,CASSYSRGQGSEQYF,TGTGCCAGCAGTTACTCGAGGGGACAGGGCTCCGAGCAGTACTTC
TRBV2,many,TRBJ2-6,.,CASSVYVSGANVLTF,TGTGCCAGCAGTGTTTATGTCTCTGGGGCCAACGTCCTGACTTTC
TRBV29-1,many,TRBJ2-7,.,CSVVPRFRGSYEQYF,TGCAGCGTTGTTCCTCGGTTTCGAGGTTCCTACGAGCAGTACTTC
TRBV5-1,many,TRBJ1-1,.,CASSLKSQGFGTEAFF,TGCGCCAGCAGCTTAAAATCACAGGGATTTGGTACTGAAGCTTTCTTT
TRBV6-5,.,TRBJ2-7,.,CASSSSLRSSYEQYF,TGTGCCAGCAGTTCCTCCCTGAGGAGCTCCTACGAGCAGTACTTC